Shown below are 11 T cell receptor beta chains from a single sample sequenced in a study of blood T cell repertoires in COVID-19. TCRdb's copy holds only in-frame clones and misses some; the assay was immunoSEQ multiplex PCR. The sample consists of more than 90,000 clones, over 60% of them appearing once. The sample comprised peripheral blood. The receptors shown here come from a man aged 65 to 85 with acute or convalescent COVID-19.

The chain combines TRBV18 with TRBJ1-5; maybe TRBD1 (6 bases). The V gene's germline CDR1 is KGHSH and CDR2 LQKENI. Trimming left V 6 bases short and J 6 bases short, with 12 bases between. This CDR3 spans 13 amino acids. CDR3 nucleotide sequence: TGTGCCAGCTCCCCTCTCAGGGGTCAGCCCCAGCATTTT. Amino acids: CASSPLRGQPQHF.

This chain links TRBV5-8 with TRBJ2-7, with D possibly matching TRBD1 (7 bases). Germline CDR1 reads SGHTS; CDR2 reads YDEGEE. The V gene lost 3 bases and the J gene lost 3 bases, with 16 bases spanning the gap. This CDR3 has 15 amino acids. The CDR3 DNA follows: TGTGCCAGCAGCTCCCAGGGGGGACACCACTACGAGCAGTACTTC. Encoded protein: CASSSQGGHHYEQYF.

The V gene is TRBV5-1, the J gene TRBJ2-2; D not resolved. The CDR3 has 13 residues. With 6 bases removed from V and 3 bases from J, the gap between germline ends came to 9 bases. Germline V gene sequence: CDR1 SGHRS, CDR2 YFSETQ. The CDR3 protein is CASTSSDTGELFF. CDR3 nucleotide sequence: TGCGCCAGCACCTCCTCAGACACCGGGGAGCTGTTTTTT.

The chain carries TRBV28 and TRBJ1-4, with 10 bases fitting TRBD1. V was pared by 4 bases and J by 10 bases, with 12 bases of the junction left unmatched. From germline, CDR1 is MDHEN and CDR2 SYDVKM. The CDR3 is 16 amino acids. CDR3 protein: CASSSQVGTGVGKLFF. Here the CDR3 DNA reads TGTGCCAGCAGTTCCCAGGTTGGGACAGGGGTTGGAAAACTGTTTTTT.

V and J are TRBV5-1 and TRBJ2-1; D might be TRBD2 (7 bases). V was clipped by 3 bases and J by 0 bases, with 13 bases between them. The V gene's germline CDR1 is SGHRS and CDR2 YFSETQ. The CDR3 totals 16 residues. Here the CDR3 reads CASSYSAGASYNEQFF. DNA for the CDR3: TGCGCCAGCAGCTACTCCGCGGGGGCCTCCTACAATGAGCAGTTCTTC.

This clone is a singleton in its sample. The rearrangement links TRBV11-2 to TRBJ1-1; D remains ambiguous. CDR1 is SGHAT, CDR2 FQNNGV, per germline. The CDR3 covers 14 residues. Deletions cut 1 base from V and 3 bases from J, with 9 bases between. The CDR3 here is CASSLVVEHTEAFF. In nucleotides, the CDR3 is TGTGCCAGCAGCTTAGTAGTGGAGCACACTGAAGCTTTCTTT.

The J gene is TRBJ2-5, the V gene TRBV15; TRBD1 matches at 8 bases. Germline CDR1 LNHNV, CDR2 YYDKDF (reference sequence). There are 16 residues in the CDR3. V trimming: 3 bases; J trimming: 4 bases; junction bases outside the gene matches: 10. The CDR3 spells CATSSFAGGSRETQYF. The CDR3 region has the DNA TGTGCCACCAGCAGCTTTGCAGGGGGCTCTCGAGAGACCCAGTACTTC.

J is TRBJ2-7 and V is TRBV19; D possibly corresponds to TRBD2 (6 bases). V was shortened by 1 base and J by 1 base, with 8 bases between the two germline ends. Germline V gene sequence: CDR1 LNHDA, CDR2 SQIVND (reference sequence). CDR3 length equals 14 residues. CDR3 sequence reads: CASSIGGDSYEQYF. The CDR3 nucleotides read TGTGCCAGTAGTATAGGGGGGGATTCCTACGAGCAGTACTTC.

The chain uses TRBV6-2 or TRBV6-3 and TRBJ1-2, with 8 bases aligning to TRBD1. The CDR3 runs to 19 residues. Unmatched junction bases numbered 14, after V lost 0 bases and J lost 2 bases. Germline V lookup: CDR1 MNHEY, CDR2 SVGEGT. The CDR3 coding sequence is TGTGCCAGCAGTTACTCGAGGGGGGCTTGGACAGGGCGGAACTATGGCTACACCTTC. Translated: CASSYSRGAWTGRNYGYTF.

The chain carries TRBV19 and TRBJ2-1, with 10 bases fitting TRBD2. The V gene's germline CDR1 is LNHDA and CDR2 SQIVND (reference sequence). The CDR3 extends over 15 amino acids. V shed 3 bases and J 4 bases; nucleotides not matched to a gene: 3. CDR3 region: CASSIRLAGYNEQFF. CDR3 sequence (DNA): TGTGCCAGTAGTATCCGACTAGCGGGTTACAATGAGCAGTTCTTC.

The chain links TRBV18 to TRBJ2-7; 9 positions match TRBD1. Germline assignment: CDR1 KGHSH and CDR2 LQKENI. The CDR3 is 14 amino acids. J lost 7 bases, V lost 3 bases, and 7 bases had no gene match. CDR3 residues: CASSPGQGLGEQYF. CDR3 in DNA: TGTGCCAGCTCACCGGGACAGGGCCTCGGGGAGCAGTACTTC.